Presented here are 4 T cell receptor beta chains from one specimen sequenced in a study of blood T cells in healthy people across ages. The authors ran a second PCR of roughly 6 to 12 cycles using a sample-barcoded 5' primer and a J-beta primer mix. Each CDR3 protein is one row after TCRdb ran MiXCR on the 5' RACE reads. This sample has about 670,000 distinct CDR3 sequences, with roughly 43% found just once. Sequencing was performed on blood. These receptors were obtained from a man of 80 years or more in good health.

There are a few counts of this clonotype. This rearrangement joins TRBV29-1 to TRBJ2-3; D gene ambiguous. The CDR3 runs to 11 residues. The germline gives CDR1 SQVTM, CDR2 ANQGSEA. Trimming stripped 7 bases from V and 6 bases from J, with 11 bases between. CDR3 bases: TGCAGCGGATATCAAGGCGATACGCAGTATTTT. Encoded protein: CSGYQGDTQYF.

This chain uses TRBV2 with TRBJ1-2; D uncertain. Germline V lookup: CDR1 SNHLY, CDR2 FYNNEI. The V gene lost 4 bases and the J gene lost 5 bases, with 14 bases spanning the gap. The CDR3 loop spans 14 amino acids. The CDR3 DNA reads TGTGCCAGCAGTGGTTTGGGGTTAGGGTATGGCTACACCTTC. It codes for CASSGLGLGYGYTF. The variable domain in full, with the rest retrieved from reference TRBV2 and TRBJ1-2, is EPEVTQTPSHQVTQMGQEVILRCVPISNHLYFYWYRQILGQKVEFLVSFYNNEISEKSEIFDDQFSVERPDGSNFTLKIRSTKLEDSAMYFCASSGLGLGYGYTFGSGTRLTVV.

This clonotype was counted once. A much larger clone differs from this one at a single base, so this may be a read error. The chain joins TRBV27 to TRBJ2-5, with TRBD1 matching 9 bases. The CDR3 extends over 16 amino acids. Germline V gene data show CDR1 as MNHEY and CDR2 as SMNVEV (reference sequence). The CDR3 DNA reads as TGTACCAGCAGTTTATTCGGACAGGGGTTCCAAGAGACCCAGTACTTC. It encodes CTSSLFGQGFQETQYF.

The chain carries TRBV20-1 and TRBJ2-1, with TRBD2 matching 11 bases. The better agreement between TRBJ2-7 and the DNA end casts doubt on the J call. CDR1 is DFQATT, CDR2 SNEGSKA, per germline (reference sequence). CDR3 length: 17 residues. The CDR3 sequence: CSASGLADLSSYNEQYF. DNA of the CDR3: TGCAGTGCCTCGGGACTAGCGGATTTAAGCTCCTACAATGAGCAGTACTTC.